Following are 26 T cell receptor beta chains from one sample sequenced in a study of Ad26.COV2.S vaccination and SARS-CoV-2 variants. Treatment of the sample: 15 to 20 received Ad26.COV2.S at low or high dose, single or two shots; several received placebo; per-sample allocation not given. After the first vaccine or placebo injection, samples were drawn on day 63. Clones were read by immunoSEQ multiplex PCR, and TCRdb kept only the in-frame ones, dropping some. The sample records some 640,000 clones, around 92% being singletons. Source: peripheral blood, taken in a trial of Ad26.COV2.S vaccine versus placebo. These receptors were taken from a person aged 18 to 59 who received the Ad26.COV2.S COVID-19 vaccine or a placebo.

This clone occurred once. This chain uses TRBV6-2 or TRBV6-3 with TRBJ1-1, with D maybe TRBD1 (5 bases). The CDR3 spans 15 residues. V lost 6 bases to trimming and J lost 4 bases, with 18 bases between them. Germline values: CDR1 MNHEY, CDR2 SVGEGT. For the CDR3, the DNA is TGTGCCAGCAGCCGATTGGGGGGTAGGCCCACTGAAGCTTTCTTT. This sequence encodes CASSRLGGRPTEAFF.

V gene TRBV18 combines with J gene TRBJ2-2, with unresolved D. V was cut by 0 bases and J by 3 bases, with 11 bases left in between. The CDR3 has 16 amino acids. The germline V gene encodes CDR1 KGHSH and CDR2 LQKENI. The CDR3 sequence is CASSPPFVAYTGELFF. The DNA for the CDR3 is TGTGCCAGCTCACCACCCTTTGTAGCCTACACCGGGGAGCTGTTTTTT.

The CDR3 reads CASSLAGGRNQPQHF. In DNA, the CDR3 is TGTGCCAGCAGCTTAGCCGGGGGGCGAAATCAGCCCCAGCATTTT. The gene calls are TRBV7-8 and TRBJ1-5; weak D call: TRBD1 (6 bases). V shed 0 bases and J shed 4 bases, with 10 bases lying between them. Germline loops: CDR1 SGHVS, CDR2 FQNEAQ. The CDR3 is 15 amino acids.

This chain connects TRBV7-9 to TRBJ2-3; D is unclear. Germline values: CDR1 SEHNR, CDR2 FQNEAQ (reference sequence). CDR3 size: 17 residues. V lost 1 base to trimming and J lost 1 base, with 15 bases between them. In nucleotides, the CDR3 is TGTGCCAGCAGCTTAGTCGTTATCGGGTCGGGCACAGATACGCAGTATTTT. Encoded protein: CASSLVVIGSGTDTQYF.

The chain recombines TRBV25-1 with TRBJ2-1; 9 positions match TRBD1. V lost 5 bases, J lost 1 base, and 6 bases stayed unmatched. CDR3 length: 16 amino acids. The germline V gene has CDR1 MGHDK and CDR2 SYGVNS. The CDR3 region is CASSRSGTGSYNEQFF. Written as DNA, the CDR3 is TGTGCCAGCAGTCGCTCCGGGACAGGGTCCTACAATGAGCAGTTCTTC.

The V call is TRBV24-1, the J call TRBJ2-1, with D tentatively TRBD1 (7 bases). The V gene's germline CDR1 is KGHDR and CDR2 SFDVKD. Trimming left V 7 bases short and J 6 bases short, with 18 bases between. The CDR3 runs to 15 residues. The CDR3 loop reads CATSVGRGVVNEQFF. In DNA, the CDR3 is TGTGCCACCAGCGTGGGCAGGGGGGTGGTCAATGAGCAGTTCTTC.

CDR3 coding DNA: TGTGCCAGCAGTCGTAGGGGGCTCAATGAGCAGTTCTTC. This sequence encodes CASSRRGLNEQFF. The chain employs TRBV6-2 or TRBV6-3 and TRBJ2-1, with TRBD1 matching over 7 bases. This CDR3 is 13 amino acids long. Germline V gives CDR1 MNHEY, CDR2 SVGEGT. V lost 5 bases to trimming and J lost 6 bases; unmatched junction nucleotides: 4.

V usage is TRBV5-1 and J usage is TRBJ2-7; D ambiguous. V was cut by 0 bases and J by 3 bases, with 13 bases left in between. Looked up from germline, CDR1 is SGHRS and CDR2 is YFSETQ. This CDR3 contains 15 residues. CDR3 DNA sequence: TGCGCCAGCAGCTTGGATACAGACTTTGGCTACGAGCAGTACTTC. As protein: CASSLDTDFGYEQYF.

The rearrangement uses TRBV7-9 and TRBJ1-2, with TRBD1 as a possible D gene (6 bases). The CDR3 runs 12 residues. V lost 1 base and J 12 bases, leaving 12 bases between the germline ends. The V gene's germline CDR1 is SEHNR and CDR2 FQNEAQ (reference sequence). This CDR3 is CASSLGGRGDTF. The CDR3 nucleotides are TGTGCCAGCAGCTTAGGCGGCAGGGGAGACACCTTC.

The CDR3 coding sequence is TGTGCCAGCAGCCTAGCGGGGGCCCAAGAGACCCAGTACTTC. Amino acids: CASSLAGAQETQYF. The V and J genes are TRBV9 and TRBJ2-5; 10 bases line up with TRBD2. The CDR3 covers 14 residues. Germline loops: CDR1 SGDLS, CDR2 YYNGEE. The ends lost 4 bases at V and 1 base at J; junction bases unmatched: 1.

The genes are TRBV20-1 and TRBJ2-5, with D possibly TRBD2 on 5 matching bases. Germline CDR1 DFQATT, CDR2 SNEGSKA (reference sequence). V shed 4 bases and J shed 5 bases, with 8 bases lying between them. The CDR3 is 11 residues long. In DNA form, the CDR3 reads TGCAGTGCTATACTAGACGAGACCCAGTACTTC. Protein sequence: CSAILDETQYF.

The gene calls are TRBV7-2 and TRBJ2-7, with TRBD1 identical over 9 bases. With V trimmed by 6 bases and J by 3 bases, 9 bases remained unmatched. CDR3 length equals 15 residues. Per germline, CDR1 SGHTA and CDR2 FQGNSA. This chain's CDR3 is CASSPTGGGLYEQYF. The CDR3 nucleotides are TGTGCCAGCAGTCCGACAGGGGGGGGCCTCTACGAGCAGTACTTC.

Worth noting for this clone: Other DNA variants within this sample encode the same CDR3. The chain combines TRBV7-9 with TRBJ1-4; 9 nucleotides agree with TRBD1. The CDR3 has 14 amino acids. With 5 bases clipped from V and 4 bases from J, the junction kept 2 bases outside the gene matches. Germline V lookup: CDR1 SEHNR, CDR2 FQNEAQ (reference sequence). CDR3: CASSPGQGNEKLFF. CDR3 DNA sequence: TGTGCCAGCAGCCCGGGACAGGGTAATGAAAAACTGTTTTTT.

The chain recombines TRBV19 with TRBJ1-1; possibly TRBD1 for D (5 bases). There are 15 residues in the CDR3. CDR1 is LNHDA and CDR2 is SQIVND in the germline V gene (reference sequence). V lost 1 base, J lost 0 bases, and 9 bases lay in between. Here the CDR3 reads CASSIAGPLNTEAFF. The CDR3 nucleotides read TGTGCCAGTAGTATAGCGGGACCCTTGAACACTGAAGCTTTCTTT.

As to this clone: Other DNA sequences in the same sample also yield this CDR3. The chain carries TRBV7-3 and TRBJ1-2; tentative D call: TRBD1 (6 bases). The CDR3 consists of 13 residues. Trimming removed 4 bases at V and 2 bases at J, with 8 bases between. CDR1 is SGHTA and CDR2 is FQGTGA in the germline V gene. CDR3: CASSSGQNYGYTF. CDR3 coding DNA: TGTGCCAGCAGCTCCGGACAGAACTATGGCTACACCTTC.

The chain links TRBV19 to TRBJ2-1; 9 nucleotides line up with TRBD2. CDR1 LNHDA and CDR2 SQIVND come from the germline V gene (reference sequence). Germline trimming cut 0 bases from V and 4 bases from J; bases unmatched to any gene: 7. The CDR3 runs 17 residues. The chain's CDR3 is CASSIDLASGMYNEQFF. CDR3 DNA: TGTGCCAGTAGTATAGACCTAGCTAGCGGGATGTACAATGAGCAGTTCTTC.

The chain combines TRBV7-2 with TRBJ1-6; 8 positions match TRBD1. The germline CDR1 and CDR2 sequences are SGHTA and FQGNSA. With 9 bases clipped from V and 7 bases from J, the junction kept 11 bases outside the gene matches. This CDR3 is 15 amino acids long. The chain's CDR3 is CASGAGGAGNSPLHF. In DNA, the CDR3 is TGTGCCAGTGGGGCAGGGGGCGCGGGGAATTCACCCCTCCACTTT.

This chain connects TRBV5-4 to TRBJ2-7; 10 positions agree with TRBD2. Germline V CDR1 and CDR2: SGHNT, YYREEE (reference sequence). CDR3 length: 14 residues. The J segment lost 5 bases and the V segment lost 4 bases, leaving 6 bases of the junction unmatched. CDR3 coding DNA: TGTGCCAGCAGCATGCGGCTAGCGGGAGACGAGCAGTACTTC. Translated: CASSMRLAGDEQYF.

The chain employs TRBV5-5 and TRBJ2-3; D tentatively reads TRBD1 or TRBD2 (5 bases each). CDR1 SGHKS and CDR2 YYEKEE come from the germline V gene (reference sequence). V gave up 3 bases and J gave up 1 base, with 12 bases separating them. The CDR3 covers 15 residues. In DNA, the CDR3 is TGTGCCAGCAGCTCCTGGGACCGGGGCACAGATACGCAGTATTTT. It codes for CASSSWDRGTDTQYF.

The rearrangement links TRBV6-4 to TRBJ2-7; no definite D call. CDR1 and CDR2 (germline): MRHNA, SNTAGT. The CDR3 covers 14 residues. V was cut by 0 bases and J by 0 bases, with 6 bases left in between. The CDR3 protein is CASSDSGDSYEQYF. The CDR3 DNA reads TGTGCCAGCAGTGACTCTGGGGACTCCTACGAGCAGTACTTC.

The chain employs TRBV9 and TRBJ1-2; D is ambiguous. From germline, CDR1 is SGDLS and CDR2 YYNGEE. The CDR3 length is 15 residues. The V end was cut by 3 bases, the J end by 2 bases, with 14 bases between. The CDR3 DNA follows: TGTGCCAGCAGCGCAGCAGATGGGTGGAACTATGGCTACACCTTC. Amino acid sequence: CASSAADGWNYGYTF.

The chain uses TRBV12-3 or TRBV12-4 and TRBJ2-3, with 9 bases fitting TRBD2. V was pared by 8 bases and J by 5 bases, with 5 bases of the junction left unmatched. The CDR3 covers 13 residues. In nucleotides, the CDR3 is TGTGCCAGCCGCGGGGGGGCGGAAGATACGCAGTATTTT. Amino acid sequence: CASRGGAEDTQYF.

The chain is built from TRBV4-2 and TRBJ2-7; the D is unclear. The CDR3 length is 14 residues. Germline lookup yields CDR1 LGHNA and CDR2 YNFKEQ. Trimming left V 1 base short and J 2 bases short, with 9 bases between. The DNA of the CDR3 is TGTGCCAGCAGCCAAGCGGGCTTTACCTACGAGCAGTACTTC. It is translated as CASSQAGFTYEQYF.

In nucleotides, the CDR3 is TGTGCCAGCACCTTGGGACTCTCCTCAGAGCAGTACTTC. It specifies CASTLGLSSEQYF. V and J are TRBV12-3 or TRBV12-4 and TRBJ2-7; TRBD2 might be the D (6 bases). CDR3 length: 13 residues. V lost 7 bases and J 7 bases, leaving 17 bases between the germline ends.

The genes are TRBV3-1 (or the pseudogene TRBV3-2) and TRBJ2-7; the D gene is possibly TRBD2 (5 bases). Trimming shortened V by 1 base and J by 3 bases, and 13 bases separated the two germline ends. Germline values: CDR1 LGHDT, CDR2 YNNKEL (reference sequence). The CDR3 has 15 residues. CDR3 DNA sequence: TGTGCCAGCAGCCAAGGGGAGAGGACCAACTACGAGCAGTACTTC. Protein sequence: CASSQGERTNYEQYF.

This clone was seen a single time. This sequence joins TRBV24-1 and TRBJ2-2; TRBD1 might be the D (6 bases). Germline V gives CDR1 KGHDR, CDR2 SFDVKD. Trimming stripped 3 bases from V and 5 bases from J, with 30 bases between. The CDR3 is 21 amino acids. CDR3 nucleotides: TGTGCCACCAGTGATCTCCTCCCCTACGGACAGCTCCATTGGGTAACCGGGGAGCTGTTTTTT. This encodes CATSDLLPYGQLHWVTGELFF.